In its sample, the clone carrying this TCR beta chain was seen many times. CDR3 length: 14 residues. CDR1 and CDR2 from the germline V gene are SQVTM and ANQGSEA. V gave up 3 bases and J gave up 3 bases, with 12 bases separating them. Unique molecular identifiers tagged the TCRbeta library. From the PCR reads, TCRdb called clonotypes with MiXCR, one entry per CDR3 protein. The table shows approximately 490,000 distinct CDR3 sequences, with 8% to 11% occurring only once. The data were taken from a study of T-cell reconstitution after alpha-beta-depleted transplantation in children. The V and J genes are TRBV29-1 and TRBJ2-1, with D perhaps TRBD2 (5 bases). This TCR was recovered from a child between 2 and 9 years old with inherited bone marrow failure, due to receive a stem cell transplant. The sample was PBMCs, taken before TCRalphabeta/CD19-depleted stem cell transplant. The CDR3 region has the DNA TGCAGCGTTGAGGCCAGCGGAATCTACAATGAGCAGTTCTTC. Translating it yields CSVEASGIYNEQFF.